The 25 T cell receptor beta chains listed next were all sequenced from one sample in a study of blood T cell repertoires in COVID-19. Here immunoSEQ multiplex PCR was the method, and the copy in TCRdb shows in-frame clones only, minus some. The table lists 150,000 to 200,000 clones, about 92% of them singletons, with approximately 4.8% in the top ten. The sequenced sample was peripheral blood. These TCRs come from a man aged 25-45 years with COVID-19, enrolled during active disease.

The chain links TRBV2 to TRBJ2-1, with 9 positions matching TRBD1. The CDR3 is 15 residues long. Germline-derived CDR1 and CDR2 are SNHLY and FYNNEI. Trimming removed 5 bases from V and 4 bases from J; junction bases left unmatched: 6. CDR3 bases: TGTGCCAGCAGTAAAACGGGACAGGGATACAATGAGCAGTTCTTC. Residues: CASSKTGQGYNEQFF.

The J gene is TRBJ1-2, the V gene TRBV5-6; D perhaps matches TRBD1 (6 bases). V gave up 1 base and J gave up 4 bases, with 14 bases separating them. Germline CDR1 reads SGHDT; CDR2 reads YYEEEE. The CDR3 consists of 15 residues. As DNA, the CDR3 is TGTGCCAGCAGCTTGACGGGCGACAGGATCTATGGCTACACCTTC. Protein product: CASSLTGDRIYGYTF.

The table lists this clone with a count of one. The rearrangement uses TRBV5-1 and TRBJ1-2, with TRBD1 as a possible D gene (6 bases). Per germline, CDR1 SGHRS and CDR2 YFSETQ. This CDR3 contains 18 residues. With 5 bases removed from V and 1 base from J, the gap between germline ends came to 24 bases. CDR3 protein: CASSPPGGTGLNNYGYTF. The DNA of the CDR3 is TGCGCCAGCAGTCCACCGGGGGGCACAGGGCTCAATAACTATGGCTACACCTTC.

The chain uses TRBV18 and TRBJ1-3; unclear D gene. The CDR3 extends over 16 amino acids. Germline V CDR1 and CDR2: KGHSH, LQKENI. V lost 3 bases to trimming and J lost 3 bases, with 15 bases between them. The CDR3 loop reads CASSPGLSFIGNTIYF. The CDR3 bases are TGTGCCAGCTCACCCGGGTTATCGTTTATTGGAAACACCATATATTTT.

The gene calls are TRBV11-2 and TRBJ1-2; no reliable D call. CDR1 and CDR2 from the germline V gene are SGHAT and FQNNGV. The CDR3 spans 13 residues. V gave up 2 bases and J gave up 4 bases, with 8 bases separating them. The CDR3 coding sequence is TGTGCCAGCAGCTTATGGGCAGTCTATGGCTACACCTTC. It yields the protein CASSLWAVYGYTF.

The CDR3 loop reads CASSPPGLAIETQYF. The CDR3 DNA reads as TGTGCCAGCTCACCTCCGGGACTAGCGATCGAGACCCAGTACTTC. V gene TRBV18 combines with J gene TRBJ2-5, with TRBD2 matching over 10 bases. CDR3 length equals 15 residues. The ends lost 3 bases at V and 5 bases at J; junction bases unmatched: 6. CDR1 and CDR2 (germline): KGHSH, LQKENI.

CDR3 region: CASSLDRGTPNYEQYF. The CDR3 DNA follows: TGTGCCAGCAGCTTAGATCGGGGGACCCCTAATTACGAGCAGTACTTC. The gene calls are TRBV11-3 and TRBJ2-7, with a possible D match to TRBD2 (6 bases). With 0 bases removed from V and 4 bases from J, the gap between germline ends came to 16 bases. There are 16 residues in the CDR3. Germline CDR1 SGHNT, CDR2 YENEEA. The full variable domain, its missing parts supplied by reference TRBV11-3 and TRBJ2-7, is EAGVVQSPRYKIIEKKQPVAFWCNPISGHNTLYWYLQNLGQGPELLIRYENEEAVDDSQLPKDRFSAERLKGVDSTLKIQPAELGDSAVYLCASSLDRGTPNYEQYFGPGTRLTVT.

The V and J genes are TRBV28 and TRBJ2-1; 9 bases line up with TRBD2. V dropped 5 bases and J dropped 5; count of bases not matched to a gene: 7. The CDR3 is 15 amino acids. Germline values: CDR1 MDHEN, CDR2 SYDVKM. Written as DNA, the CDR3 is TGTGCCAGCAGTCCCCCACTAGCGGGTAACAATGAGCAGTTCTTC. It specifies CASSPPLAGNNEQFF. The variable domain in full, completed from reference TRBV28 and TRBJ2-1, reads DVKVTQSSRYLVKRTGEKVFLECVQDMDHENMFWYRQDPGLGLRLIYFSYDVKMKEKGDIPEGYSVSREKKERFSLILESASTNQTSMYLCASSPPLAGNNEQFFGPGTRLTVL.

This chain links TRBV3-1 (or the pseudogene TRBV3-2) with TRBJ2-2; TRBD2 agrees at 7 bases. Trimming at V came to 4 bases and at J to 7 bases, leaving 6 bases not matched to a gene. This CDR3 contains 14 residues. Per the germline V gene, CDR1 is LGHDT and CDR2 is YNNKEL (reference sequence). In DNA, the CDR3 is TGTGCCAGCAGCCGCGGGGAGGGCAACGGGGAGCTGTTTTTT. This translates into CASSRGEGNGELFF.

The chain recombines TRBV30 with TRBJ2-1; D possibly corresponds to TRBD2 (7 bases). The length of the CDR3 is 16 residues. Per the germline V gene, CDR1 is GTSNPN and CDR2 is SVGIG (reference sequence). V was clipped by 4 bases and J by 0 bases, with 16 bases between them. CDR3 in DNA: TGTGCCTGGATCACCAGGGGCGGGAGCTCCTACAATGAGCAGTTCTTC. Its translation is CAWITRGGSSYNEQFF.

V and J are TRBV25-1 and TRBJ2-1; the D is unclear. Trimming shortened V by 1 base and J by 4 bases, and 8 bases separated the two germline ends. The CDR3 runs 14 residues. Germline CDR1 is MGHDK and CDR2 is SYGVNS. As DNA, the CDR3 is TGTGCCAGCAGTGAATCCTCCAGTTACAATGAGCAGTTCTTC. Its translation is CASSESSSYNEQFF.

The chain has TRBV19 and TRBJ1-2, with no clear D. V lost 7 bases, J lost 5 bases, and 23 bases lay in between. In germline, CDR1 is LNHDA, CDR2 SQIVND (reference sequence). The CDR3 has 16 residues. CDR3 nucleotide sequence: TGTGCCAGTATGGCCTCGCTTGGACTTTCTAGGTATGGCTACACCTTC. Protein sequence: CASMASLGLSRYGYTF. The full variable domain, with the rest looked up from reference TRBV19 and TRBJ1-2, is DGGITQSPKYLFRKEGQNVTLSCEQNLNHDAMYWYRQDPGQGLRLIYYSQIVNDFQKGDIAEGYSVSREKKESFPLTVTSAQKNPTAFYLCASMASLGLSRYGYTFGSGTRLTVV.

The chain recombines TRBV7-3 with TRBJ2-5, with D tentatively TRBD1 (5 bases). Germline lookup yields CDR1 SGHTA and CDR2 FQGTGA. The CDR3 contains 14 residues. Trimming stripped 6 bases from V and 1 base from J, with 12 bases between. The CDR3 DNA follows: TGTGCCAGCAGGTATCCAGGGATCCAAGAGACCCAGTACTTC. It is translated as CASRYPGIQETQYF.

V usage is TRBV5-1 and J usage is TRBJ2-7; 9 bases are shared with TRBD2. V lost 4 bases, J lost 4 bases, and 9 bases stayed unmatched. This CDR3 comprises 15 residues. In germline, CDR1 is SGHRS, CDR2 YFSETQ. The CDR3 region has the DNA TGCGCCAGCAGCCCTAGCGGGGCAGGCGGATACGAGCAGTACTTC. Its translation: CASSPSGAGGYEQYF.

This clone was seen a single time. The chain has TRBV25-1 and TRBJ1-1, with D unclear. V was cut by 5 bases and J by 0 bases, with 7 bases left in between. This CDR3 contains 13 residues. Per the germline V gene, CDR1 is MGHDK and CDR2 is SYGVNS. CDR3 sequence reads: CASSSLMNTEAFF. In nucleotides, the CDR3 is TGTGCCAGCAGTTCGCTAATGAACACTGAAGCTTTCTTT.

This clone was seen a single time. The chain combines TRBV13 with TRBJ1-6; D uncertain. The germline gives CDR1 PRHDT, CDR2 FYEKMQ (reference sequence). V was shortened by 4 bases and J by 3 bases, with 10 bases between the two germline ends. CDR3 length equals 15 residues. DNA of the CDR3: TGTGCCAGCAGCTCAGGCCGGGGCTATAATTCACCCCTCCACTTT. Its protein is CASSSGRGYNSPLHF.

The chain couples TRBV29-1 to TRBJ2-2; D perhaps matches TRBD2 (5 bases). Trimming removed 6 bases from V and 1 base from J, with 12 bases in between. The germline V gene has CDR1 SQVTM and CDR2 ANQGSEA. CDR3 length: 14 residues. The CDR3 region is CSVVFGRNTGELFF. CDR3 bases: TGCAGCGTCGTCTTTGGGAGGAACACCGGGGAGCTGTTTTTT.

The rearrangement uses TRBV6-2 or TRBV6-3 and TRBJ2-7, with 15 bases lining up with TRBD2. After removal of 6 bases from V and 2 bases from J, the junction contained 11 bases not matched to a gene. The CDR3 loop spans 18 amino acids. Germline V gene data show CDR1 as MNHEY and CDR2 as SVGEGT. CDR3 residues: CASSRRTSGGASTYEQYF. The CDR3 bases are TGTGCCAGCAGCCGCCGGACTAGCGGGGGGGCCAGCACCTACGAGCAGTACTTC.

This clone appeared once. This chain links TRBV2 with TRBJ2-5, with D unresolved. Trimming left V 7 bases short and J 2 bases short, with 11 bases between. Germline V gene lookup returns CDR1 SNHLY and CDR2 FYNNEI. This CDR3 is built from 13 residues. CDR3 loop: CASIRGGQETQYF. CDR3 nucleotides: TGTGCCAGCATCCGTGGCGGACAAGAGACCCAGTACTTC. The whole variable domain, remainder taken from reference TRBV2 and TRBJ2-5, is EPEVTQTPSHQVTQMGQEVILRCVPISNHLYFYWYRQILGQKVEFLVSFYNNEISEKSEIFDDQFSVERPDGSNFTLKIRSTKLEDSAMYFCASIRGGQETQYFGPGTRLLVL.

The chain links TRBV4-2 to TRBJ2-1, with 12 bases lining up with TRBD2. The length of the CDR3 is 15 residues. With 2 bases clipped from V and 5 bases from J, the junction kept 1 base outside the gene matches. CDR1 is LGHNA and CDR2 is YNFKEQ in the germline V gene. CDR3 bases: TGTGCCAGCAGCCAACTAGCGGGAGGGAACAATGAGCAGTTCTTC. This encodes CASSQLAGGNNEQFF.

Turning to this clone: Its ends do not fully match the called genes, so a read error is possible. This chain connects TRBV7-2 to TRBJ1-5; D is undetermined. Germline values: CDR1 SGHTA, CDR2 FQGNSA. This CDR3 spans 14 amino acids. CDR3 residues: CASSLAPVDQPQHF. For the CDR3, the DNA is TGTGCCAGCAGCCTAGCCCCGGTCGATCAGCCCCAGCATTTT.

This chain joins TRBV6-1 and TRBJ1-1; 9 nucleotides agree with TRBD1. The J segment lost 6 bases and the V segment lost 1 base, leaving 15 bases of the junction unmatched. Germline loops: CDR1 MNHNS, CDR2 SASEGT. The CDR3 has 18 residues. The CDR3 reads CASSEDGTGWGVSPEAFF. The DNA for the CDR3 is TGTGCCAGCAGTGAAGATGGGACAGGGTGGGGGGTTAGCCCTGAAGCTTTCTTT.

The chain is built from TRBV3-1 (or the pseudogene TRBV3-2) and TRBJ1-1, with TRBD1 matching 9 bases. The CDR3 has 15 residues. V trimming: 4 bases; J trimming: 10 bases; junction bases outside the gene matches: 13. The V gene's germline CDR1 is LGHDT and CDR2 YNNKEL (reference sequence). CDR3 protein: CASSLSGDRVKGAFF. Written as DNA, the CDR3 is TGTGCCAGCAGCCTGTCGGGGGACAGGGTAAAGGGAGCTTTCTTT.

The chain combines TRBV3-1 (or the pseudogene TRBV3-2) with TRBJ2-3; 13 bases match TRBD2. This CDR3 region has 16 residues. CDR1 LGHDT and CDR2 YNNKEL come from the germline V gene (reference sequence). V was clipped by 2 bases and J by 5 bases; unmatched bases: 4. CDR3 amino acids: CASSQRTSGRRDTQYF. In DNA form, the CDR3 reads TGTGCCAGCAGCCAACGGACTAGCGGGAGAAGAGATACGCAGTATTTT.

The chain links TRBV10-3 to TRBJ2-2; tentatively, D is TRBD2 (6 bases). Looked up from germline, CDR1 is ENHRY and CDR2 is SYGVKD. Trimming pared 6 bases from V and 3 bases from J, leaving 11 bases between. The CDR3 is made up of 14 amino acids. The CDR3 protein is CAISPGLYTGELFF. Written as DNA, the CDR3 is TGTGCCATCAGCCCGGGACTTTACACCGGGGAGCTGTTTTTT.